Below, 29 T cell receptor beta chains from the same sample are listed, as sequenced in a study of shared clonotypes between healthy human individuals. Clones were sequenced by immunoSEQ multiplex PCR, and TCRdb holds only the in-frame ones, with some missing. The data hold roughly 1,000,000 clones, with about 80% observed a single time. Material: memory CD4+ T cells from PBMCs. Documented subset: CD45RA-negative fraction. These receptors originate from a man aged 18 to 29 in good health. Some clones in this sample may be carry-over from other donors' samples.

This chain joins TRBV27 and TRBJ1-4, with 7 bases that match TRBD1. Looked up from germline, CDR1 is MNHEY and CDR2 is SMNVEV (reference sequence). There are 15 residues in the CDR3. Trimming cost V 6 bases and J 4 bases; bases outside gene matches: 8. CDR3 DNA sequence: TGTGCCAGCAGCCTGTTAGGGGGCCGTAATGAAAAACTGTTTTTT. Translation: CASSLLGGRNEKLFF.

This chain joins TRBV19 and TRBJ2-2; TRBD2 is a possible D gene (5 bases). The CDR3 has 16 amino acids. The ends were cut back, 3 bases at V and 4 bases at J, with 15 bases in the middle. Germline assignment: CDR1 LNHDA and CDR2 SQIVND (reference sequence). The CDR3 loop reads CASSIRTGYGTGELFF. The CDR3 DNA follows: TGTGCCAGTAGTATTCGGACTGGCTACGGCACCGGGGAGCTGTTTTTT.

This clone has ten or more counts. The rearrangement links TRBV11-2 to TRBJ1-3; a possible D gene is TRBD1 (5 bases). The CDR3 sequence is 16 residues long. Germline V lookup: CDR1 SGHAT, CDR2 FQNNGV. The germline V and J ends were trimmed by 1 base and 2 bases, with 12 bases remaining between them. CDR3 DNA: TGTGCCAGCAGCTTAGGTCTTACAGGAGCTGGAAACACCATATATTTT. Its translation: CASSLGLTGAGNTIYF.

Concerning this clone itself: The germline gene is not matched at one end of the junction; a read error may be the cause. The V gene is TRBV6-1, the J gene TRBJ2-2; perhaps TRBD1 as D (5 bases). Per germline, CDR1 MNHNS and CDR2 SASEGT. The CDR3 length is 13 residues. DNA for the CDR3: TGTGCCGGCAGTGACAGAAACACCGGGGAGCTGTTTTTT. Its protein is CAGSDRNTGELFF.

This clone was seen a single time. The chain couples TRBV4-1 to TRBJ2-5, with TRBD2 matching over 10 bases. Per germline, CDR1 MGHRA and CDR2 YSYEKL. CDR3 length: 16 amino acids. The J segment lost 3 bases and the V segment lost 1 base, leaving 5 bases of the junction unmatched. The CDR3 nucleotides are TGCGCCAGCAGCCAAGGGCCCCTAGCGGGGGAAGAGACCCAGTACTTC. Protein sequence: CASSQGPLAGEETQYF.

The chain carries TRBV19 and TRBJ2-2, with 7 bases identical to TRBD1. Germline V gene data show CDR1 as LNHDA and CDR2 as SQIVND (reference sequence). The CDR3 runs 14 residues. Trimming cost V 11 bases and J 2 bases; bases outside gene matches: 8. For the CDR3, the DNA is TGTGCCGCCCACAGGGGTGGAAACACCGGGGAGCTGTTTTTT. Translating it yields CAAHRGGNTGELFF.

This clone was detected once. This chain connects TRBV28 to TRBJ1-6; no clear D gene. Trimming pared 8 bases from V and 7 bases from J, leaving 12 bases between. The CDR3 contains 13 residues. CDR1 is MDHEN, CDR2 SYDVKM, per germline. DNA of the CDR3: TGTGCCAGCTCGACTCGTAGCAATTCACCCCTCCACTTT. Its protein is CASSTRSNSPLHF.

V is TRBV4-1 and J is TRBJ1-2; D remains ambiguous. V lost 4 bases, J lost 4 bases, and 16 bases lay in between. CDR1 MGHRA and CDR2 YSYEKL come from the germline V gene. CDR3 length equals 15 residues. CDR3 DNA: TGCGCCAGCAGCCCGACCCCGGTGACGACCTATGGCTACACCTTC. Protein sequence: CASSPTPVTTYGYTF.

The genes are TRBV6-4 and TRBJ1-5; 11 bases fit TRBD1. After removal of 9 bases from V and 4 bases from J, the junction contained 20 bases not matched to a gene. The CDR3 covers 19 residues. From germline, CDR1 is MRHNA and CDR2 SNTAGT. Written as DNA, the CDR3 is TGTGCCAGTTCCCATCGACAATTCGGACAGGGGGCGAGAAATCAGCCCCAGCATTTT. Encoded protein: CASSHRQFGQGARNQPQHF.

This clone was seen only once. This rearrangement joins TRBV7-2 to TRBJ1-5; D might be TRBD1 (6 bases). This CDR3 is 15 amino acids long. Between the trimmed V and J ends, which lost 5 bases and 7 bases, there was a span of 18 bases. Germline CDR1 SGHTA, CDR2 FQGNSA. In DNA, the CDR3 is TGTGCCAGCAGCCCCGCGGGGGGCCGGGGCCAGCCCCAGCATTTT. The encoded protein is CASSPAGGRGQPQHF.

J is TRBJ1-1 and V is TRBV9, with D perhaps TRBD1 (5 bases). The V end was cut by 0 bases, the J end by 4 bases, with 13 bases between. The CDR3 is made up of 15 amino acids. The germline CDR1 and CDR2 sequences are SGDLS and YYNGEE. The CDR3 bases are TGTGCCAGCAGCGTAGTAGGGACCCTGAGCACTGAAGCTTTCTTT. Protein: CASSVVGTLSTEAFF.

V is TRBV4-1 and J is TRBJ2-5; D is undetermined. The CDR3 runs to 18 residues. Germline CDR1 MGHRA, CDR2 YSYEKL. The V end lost 4 bases, the J end lost 5 bases, and 26 bases lay between the germline ends. DNA of the CDR3: TGCGCCAGCAGCCCTTACGCCCTACCGGGCCCCCTCAGGGAGACCCAGTACTTC. Its protein is CASSPYALPGPLRETQYF.

In this sample, this clone turned up a few times. The chain combines TRBV19 with TRBJ2-7, with 9 nucleotides matching TRBD1. The junction had 2 bases not matched to a gene; V was cut back by 3 bases and J by 2 bases. This CDR3 is 14 amino acids long. Germline V gene lookup returns CDR1 LNHDA and CDR2 SQIVND (reference sequence). The CDR3 DNA follows: TGTGCCAGTAGTATGGGGACAGGGACCTACGAGCAGTACTTC. This sequence encodes CASSMGTGTYEQYF.

This clone was seen a handful of times. The V gene is TRBV2, the J gene TRBJ1-2; D perhaps matches TRBD1 (6 bases). The germline V gene has CDR1 SNHLY and CDR2 FYNNEI. The CDR3 is made up of 15 amino acids. V shed 6 bases and J shed 4 bases, with 18 bases lying between them. DNA of the CDR3: TGTGCCAGCAGAGATCCAATACAGGGCCTCTATGGCTACACCTTC. Translation gives CASRDPIQGLYGYTF.

This chain uses TRBV28 with TRBJ1-2, with 8 bases fitting TRBD1. Germline V gives CDR1 MDHEN, CDR2 SYDVKM. The trim removed 5 bases at V and 2 bases at J, leaving 10 bases unmatched. The CDR3 sequence is 16 residues long. The CDR3 region has the DNA TGTGCCAGCAGTCGCCCACAGGGGGTGCACAACTATGGCTACACCTTC. It encodes CASSRPQGVHNYGYTF.

The chain recombines TRBV7-3 with TRBJ2-1; D gene ambiguous. The CDR3 length is 15 residues. Germline CDR1 SGHTA, CDR2 FQGTGA. The V gene lost 5 bases and the J gene lost 10 bases, with 21 bases spanning the gap. CDR3: CASSASSRLGLEQFF. CDR3 DNA sequence: TGTGCCAGCAGCGCTTCTAGTCGGTTAGGGCTAGAGCAGTTCTTC.

The CDR3 DNA is TGTGCCAGCAGCTCCCAAGGGGGCGGCCCCCAGCATTTT. Translating it yields CASSSQGGGPQHF. This chain joins TRBV7-9 and TRBJ1-5; 7 bases line up with TRBD1. The CDR3 sequence is 13 residues long. The ends lost 4 bases at V and 10 bases at J; junction bases unmatched: 7. CDR1 and CDR2 (germline): SEHNR, FQNEAQ (reference sequence). The variable domain in full, with the rest retrieved from reference TRBV7-9 and TRBJ1-5, is DTGVSQNPRHKITKRGQNVTFRCDPISEHNRLYWYRQTLGQGPEFLTYFQNEAQLEKSRLLSDRFSAERPKGSFSTLEIQRTEQGDSAMYLCASSSQGGGPQHFGDGTRLSIL.

Turning to this clone: Other DNA sequences in the sample encode the same CDR3. The chain links TRBV7-2 to TRBJ2-2, with D hard to call. The V end lost 1 base, the J end lost 4 bases, and 4 bases lay between the germline ends. The V gene's germline CDR1 is SGHTA and CDR2 FQGNSA. There are 13 residues in the CDR3. CDR3 residues: CASSLGRTGELFF. The DNA for the CDR3 is TGTGCCAGCAGCTTAGGTCGCACCGGGGAGCTGTTTTTT.

The chain recombines TRBV5-1 with TRBJ2-7; 8 bases line up with TRBD1. This CDR3 contains 15 residues. Germline CDR1 SGHRS, CDR2 YFSETQ. Trimming took 4 bases from V and 3 from J; bases not matched to a gene: 9. CDR3: CASSPRQGAVYEQYF. CDR3 nucleotides: TGCGCCAGCAGCCCGCGGCAGGGGGCAGTCTACGAGCAGTACTTC.

The V gene is TRBV6-1, the J gene TRBJ1-1, with D tentatively TRBD1 (6 bases). The CDR3 contains 15 residues. Trimming removed 3 bases from V and 0 bases from J, with 11 bases in between. Germline-derived CDR1 and CDR2 are MNHNS and SASEGT. The CDR3 DNA follows: TGTGCCAGCAGTGACAGAGCAGGGGTGAACACTGAAGCTTTCTTT. Amino acid sequence: CASSDRAGVNTEAFF.

The CDR3 DNA reads TGTGCCAGCAGCCATAAGACAGTAGCAACTAATGAAAAACTGTTTTTT. This encodes CASSHKTVATNEKLFF. This chain uses TRBV21-1 with TRBJ1-4; no check of the table's D call, TRBD1, against the DNA was made. TRBV21-1 is a recognized pseudogene. The CDR3 length is 16 residues.

The chain couples TRBV7-9 to TRBJ2-3; 7 bases align to TRBD1. Per germline, CDR1 SEHNR and CDR2 FQNEAQ (reference sequence). This CDR3 has 14 amino acids. Trimming removed 5 bases from V and 9 bases from J; junction bases left unmatched: 11. The DNA of the CDR3 is TGTGCCAGCAGCCCTCGACAGGGAACGGGCACGCAGTATTTT. Translation gives CASSPRQGTGTQYF.

About this clone: Additional DNA sequences in this sample encode the identical CDR3. The chain is built from TRBV29-1 and TRBJ2-1, with D perhaps matching TRBD2 (5 bases). This CDR3 spans 13 amino acids. With 4 bases removed from V and 0 bases from J, the gap between germline ends came to 7 bases. CDR1 is SQVTM and CDR2 is ANQGSEA in the germline V gene. The CDR3 is CSVVTSSYNEQFF. Here the CDR3 DNA reads TGCAGCGTTGTAACTAGCTCCTACAATGAGCAGTTCTTC.

This chain connects TRBV2 to TRBJ2-7; maybe TRBD2 (5 bases). The CDR3 has 13 amino acids. V was shortened by 6 bases and J by 1 base, with 10 bases between the two germline ends. The germline CDR1 and CDR2 sequences are SNHLY and FYNNEI. CDR3 sequence (DNA): TGTGCCAGCAGGCGGACTTTATCCTACGAGCAGTACTTC. Residues: CASRRTLSYEQYF.

The chain uses TRBV28 and TRBJ2-7; 9 bases line up with TRBD2. The CDR3 is 14 residues long. J lost 4 bases, V lost 7 bases, and 8 bases had no gene match. CDR1 and CDR2 from the germline V gene are MDHEN and SYDVKM. The CDR3 DNA reads TGTGCCAGCATCCCGGGACTAGCACCTTACGAGCAGTACTTC. Protein product: CASIPGLAPYEQYF.

The chain combines TRBV9 with TRBJ2-2; D could derive from TRBD1 or TRBD2 (5 bases each). This CDR3 has 13 amino acids. Between the trimmed V and J ends, which lost 4 bases and 3 bases, there was a span of 7 bases. Germline V lookup: CDR1 SGDLS, CDR2 YYNGEE. DNA for the CDR3: TGTGCCAGCAGCCGGGACGACACCGGGGAGCTGTTTTTT. Translating gives CASSRDDTGELFF.

This clone has only one observation. The CDR3 spells CASSPDSGRDTQYF. The CDR3 DNA sequence: TGTGCCAGCAGCCCAGATAGCGGGAGGGATACGCAGTATTTT. The chain combines TRBV7-3 with TRBJ2-3; 10 bases map to TRBD2. The V gene end was trimmed by 5 bases and the J gene end by 6 bases; junction bases not matched to a gene: 5. The CDR3 covers 14 residues. CDR1 and CDR2 from the germline V gene are SGHTA and FQGTGA.

This sequence joins TRBV28 and TRBJ1-3; 8 bases are shared with TRBD1. V was pared by 4 bases and J by 2 bases, with 4 bases of the junction left unmatched. Germline values: CDR1 MDHEN, CDR2 SYDVKM. The CDR3 is made up of 15 amino acids. CDR3 nucleotide sequence: TGTGCCAGCAGTTCGACAGGGGTGGCTGGAAACACCATATATTTT. Its protein is CASSSTGVAGNTIYF.

This clone appeared once. V is TRBV9 and J is TRBJ2-1; possible D gene TRBD1, 6 bases. This CDR3 region has 15 residues. CDR1 is SGDLS, CDR2 YYNGEE, per germline. Trimming cost V 2 bases and J 0 bases, with 9 bases left between them. CDR3 amino acids: CASSVSGDSYNEQFF. The CDR3 DNA is TGTGCCAGCAGCGTCTCAGGGGACTCCTACAATGAGCAGTTCTTC.